Below, one T cell receptor (beta chain) is given with its context. This specimen comes from a study of cytotoxic CD8 clonotypes in ibrutinib-treated CLL. This table comes from immunoSEQ multiplex PCR, and its TCRdb copy is limited to in-frame clones, with some not included. The sample lists approximately 130,000 clones, 84% occurring once. The CDR3 spans 13 residues. The germline gives CDR1 MNHEY, CDR2 SVGAGI. V was shortened by 7 bases and J by 3 bases, with 12 bases between the two germline ends. The sample in question was PBMCs, obtained after 24 months of ibrutinib treatment. The receptor was derived from a human donor with chronic lymphocytic leukemia. This chain connects TRBV6-5 to TRBJ1-1, with D unresolved. This CDR3 reads CASTPYGDTEAFF. CDR3 in DNA: TGTGCCAGCACCCCGTATGGGGACACTGAAGCTTTCTTT.